This T cell receptor (beta chain) was profiled in a study of control samples from healthy donors and cancer patients. Assay used: immunoSEQ multiplex PCR; TCRdb lists only in-frame clones, some missing. In the table there are roughly 140,000 clones, around 90% of which are singletons. The V gene end was trimmed by 1 base and the J gene end by 4 bases; junction bases not matched to a gene: 5. This CDR3 has 15 amino acids. Per the germline V gene, CDR1 is SQVTM and CDR2 is ANQGSEA. This sequence was found in a man aged 30 to 45 in good health. The specimen was blood. This rearrangement joins TRBV29-1 to TRBJ2-3; 10 bases map to TRBD2. The CDR3 here is CSVEVGTSVPDTQYF. As DNA, the CDR3 is TGCAGCGTTGAAGTCGGGACTAGCGTTCCAGATACGCAGTATTTT.